One T cell receptor beta chain is described in this entry. Its antigen is unidentified. Germline values: CDR1 SNHLY, CDR2 FYNNEI. Trimming cost V 4 bases and J 2 bases, with 15 bases left between them. CDR3 length: 15 residues. The sample belongs to a study of cytomegalovirus exposure and HLA in healthy donors. Study findings and constraints: Most CMV-associated TCR beta chains appeared HLA-restricted in a later analysis. Equally common other TCR beta chains were less clonally expanded than HLA-associated ones, a later analysis found. Association of a missense DCLRE1C variant with TCR beta V- and J-gene trimming was reported in a later analysis. Earlier analysis yielded a pattern in which most TCR beta V segments were productive about 90% or about 30% of the time.

The PCR was carried out with 60 Vbeta primers and 13 Jbeta primers. Profiling relied on immunoSEQ multiplex PCR, and the TCRdb table lists in-frame clones only, not all of them. The sample gives some 180,000 clones, about 82% of which show up once; under 2% is in the top ten. Sequenced input: PBMCs. J is TRBJ2-7 and V is TRBV2, with a tentative D call TRBD2 (6 bases). The receptor's source is a woman aged 25 to 39 in good health and CMV-seronegative. The CDR3 nucleotides read TGTGCCAGCAGTGTGGAGTGGCGGGGCCCCTACGAGCAGTACTTC. This gives the protein CASSVEWRGPYEQYF.